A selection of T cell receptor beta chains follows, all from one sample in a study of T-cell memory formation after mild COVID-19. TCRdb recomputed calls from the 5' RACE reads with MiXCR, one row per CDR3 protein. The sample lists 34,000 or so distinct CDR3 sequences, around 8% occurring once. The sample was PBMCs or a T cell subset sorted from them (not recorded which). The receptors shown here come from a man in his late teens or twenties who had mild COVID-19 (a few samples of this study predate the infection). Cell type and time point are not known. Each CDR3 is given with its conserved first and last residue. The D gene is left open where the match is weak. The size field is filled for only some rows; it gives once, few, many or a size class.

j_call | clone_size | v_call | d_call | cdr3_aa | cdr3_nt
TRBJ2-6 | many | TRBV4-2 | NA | CASSQARPGRASGANVLTF | TGTGCCAGCAGCCAGGCTAGACCTGGTCGGGCCTCTGGGGCCAACGTCCTGACTTTC
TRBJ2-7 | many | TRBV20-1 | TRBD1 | CSASLPDRGHEQYF | TGCAGTGCTAGCCTCCCAGACAGGGGGCACGAGCAGTACTTC
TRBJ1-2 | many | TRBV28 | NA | CASRTPGGIYGYTF | TGTGCCAGCAGGACCCCCGGGGGGATTTATGGCTACACCTTC
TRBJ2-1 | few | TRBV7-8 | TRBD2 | CASSVGGLGVKNDEQFF | TGTGCCAGCAGCGTCGGGGGGTTAGGGGTTAAAAACGATGAGCAGTTCTTC
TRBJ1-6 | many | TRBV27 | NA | CATGGKASYNSPLHF | TGTGCCACGGGGGGGAAAGCCTCCTATAATTCACCCCTCCACTTT
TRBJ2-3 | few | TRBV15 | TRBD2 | CATSRGIYLAGGQDTQYF | TGTGCCACCAGCAGAGGGATTTATCTAGCGGGGGGGCAAGATACGCAGTATTTT
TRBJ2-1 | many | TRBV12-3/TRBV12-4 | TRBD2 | CASSLGLKGEQFF | TGTGCCAGCAGTTTGGGACTAAAGGGTGAGCAGTTCTTC
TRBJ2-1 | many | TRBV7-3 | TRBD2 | CASSLPSGEQFF | TGTGCCAGCAGCTTACCTAGCGGTGAGCAGTTCTTC
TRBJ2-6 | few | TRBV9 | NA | CASSPRRDPSGANVLTF | TGTGCCAGCAGCCCCCGCCGGGACCCTTCTGGGGCCAACGTCCTGACTTTC
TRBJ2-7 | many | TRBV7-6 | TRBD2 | CASSGIGLAGGEQYF | TGTGCCAGCAGCGGGATCGGACTAGCGGGCGGGGAGCAGTACTTC
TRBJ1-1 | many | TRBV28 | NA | CASRRIEAFF | TGTGCCAGCAGGCGAATTGAAGCTTTCTTT
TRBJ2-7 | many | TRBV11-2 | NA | CASTSIGRVNSYEQYF | TGTGCCAGCACCTCAATCGGACGGGTCAACTCCTACGAGCAGTACTTC
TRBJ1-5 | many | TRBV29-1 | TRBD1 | CSVVWDRENQPQHF | TGCAGCGTGGTATGGGACAGGGAAAATCAGCCCCAGCATTTT
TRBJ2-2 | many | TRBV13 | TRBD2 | CASSLGRRGGRSGELFF | TGTGCCAGCAGCTTAGGCCGGCGGGGGGGCCGGAGCGGGGAGCTGTTTTTT
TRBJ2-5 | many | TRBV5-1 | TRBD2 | CASRPNSGGAIILGQETQYF | TGCGCCAGCAGGCCCAATAGCGGGGGGGCGATTATACTGGGCCAAGAGACCCAGTACTTC
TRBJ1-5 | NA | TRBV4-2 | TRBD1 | CASSRSGAGGTGPQHF | TGTGCCAGCAGCCGAAGTGGGGCCGGAGGGACAGGGCCCCAGCATTTT
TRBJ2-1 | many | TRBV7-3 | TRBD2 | CASSPHREGEWTYNEQFF | TGTGCCAGCAGCCCCCACCGGGAGGGGGAATGGACTTACAATGAGCAGTTCTTC
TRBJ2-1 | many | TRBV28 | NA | CASSYGPFRPPTQFF | TGTGCCAGCAGCTACGGTCCGTTCCGCCCTCCCACGCAGTTCTTC
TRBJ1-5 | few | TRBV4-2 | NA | CASSQEESGSRNQPQHF | TGTGCCAGCAGCCAAGAAGAGTCAGGGTCACGCAATCAGCCCCAGCATTTT
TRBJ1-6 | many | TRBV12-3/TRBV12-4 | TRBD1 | CASSLAGTANSPLHF | TGTGCCAGCAGTTTAGCCGGGACAGCCAATTCACCCCTCCACTTT
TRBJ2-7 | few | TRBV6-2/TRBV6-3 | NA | CASSYNAGPYEQYF | TGTGCCAGCAGTTACAATGCAGGGCCCTACGAGCAGTACTTC
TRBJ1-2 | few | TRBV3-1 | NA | CASSQGRQGGYTF | TGTGCCAGCAGCCAAGGGCGGCAGGGCGGCTACACCTTC
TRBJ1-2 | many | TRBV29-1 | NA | CSALLGGGYTF | TGCAGCGCCCTCTTGGGTGGTGGCTACACCTTC
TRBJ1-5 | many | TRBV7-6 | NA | CASSLQTGLNQPQHF | TGTGCCAGCAGCTTACAGACGGGGTTAAATCAGCCCCAGCATTTT
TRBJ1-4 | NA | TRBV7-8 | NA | CASRLREHEKLFF | TGTGCCAGCAGGCTCCGGGAGCATGAAAAACTGTTTTTT
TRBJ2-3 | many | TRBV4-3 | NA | CASSQDLPGGGTDTQYF | TGCGCCAGCAGCCAAGACTTACCTGGAGGGGGCACAGATACGCAGTATTTT
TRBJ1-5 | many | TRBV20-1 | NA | CSARDRDTHQPQHF | TGCAGTGCTAGAGATCGGGACACCCATCAGCCCCAGCATTTT
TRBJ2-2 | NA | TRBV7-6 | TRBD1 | CASSWDSNTGELFF | TGTGCCAGCAGCTGGGACAGTAACACCGGGGAGCTGTTTTTT
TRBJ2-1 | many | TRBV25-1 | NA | CASREGMGDRQGDEQFF | TGTGCCAGCAGGGAGGGGATGGGGGACAGACAAGGTGATGAGCAGTTCTTC
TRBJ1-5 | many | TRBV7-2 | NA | CASSLVAANQPQHF | TGTGCCAGCAGCTTAGTGGCAGCTAATCAGCCCCAGCATTTT
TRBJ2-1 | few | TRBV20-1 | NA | CSARLPGFEGPYNEQFF | TGCAGTGCTAGGCTACCGGGTTTTGAGGGCCCTTACAATGAGCAGTTCTTC
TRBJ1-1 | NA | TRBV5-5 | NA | CASSPGHTEAFF | TGTGCCAGCAGCCCGGGTCACACTGAAGCTTTCTTT
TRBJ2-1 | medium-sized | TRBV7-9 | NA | CASSFWGLDNEQFF | TGTGCCAGCAGCTTTTGGGGTTTGGACAATGAGCAGTTCTTC
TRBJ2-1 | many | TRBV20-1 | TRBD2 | CSASRLAGDYNEQFF | TGCAGTGCTAGTAGGCTAGCGGGGGACTACAATGAGCAGTTCTTC
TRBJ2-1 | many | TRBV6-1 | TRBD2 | CALGLAGGYNEQFF | TGTGCCTTAGGACTAGCGGGGGGTTACAATGAGCAGTTCTTC
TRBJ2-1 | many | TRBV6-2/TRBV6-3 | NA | CASSYGAHNEQFF | TGTGCCAGCAGTTACGGGGCTCACAATGAGCAGTTCTTC
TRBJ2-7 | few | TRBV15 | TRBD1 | CATSRDEGTGGSEQYF | TGTGCCACCAGCAGAGATGAGGGGACAGGGGGCAGCGAGCAGTACTTC
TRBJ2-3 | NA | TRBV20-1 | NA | CSASYRNTQYF | TGCAGTGCCAGCTATAGAAATACGCAGTATTTT
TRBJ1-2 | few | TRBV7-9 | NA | CASSLANGNGYTF | TGTGCCAGCAGCTTAGCGAACGGGAATGGCTACACCTTC
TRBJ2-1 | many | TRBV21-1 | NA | CASSSKGLPSYNEQFF | TGTGCCAGCAGCTCCAAGGGACTGCCTTCCTACAATGAGCAGTTCTTC
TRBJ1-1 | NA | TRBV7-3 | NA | CASSPRGVAEAFF | TGTGCCAGCAGCCCGAGAGGGGTCGCTGAAGCTTTCTTT
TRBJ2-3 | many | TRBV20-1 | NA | CSARARGGFRTDTQYF | TGCAGTGCTAGAGCGAGGGGGGGCTTTCGCACAGATACGCAGTATTTT
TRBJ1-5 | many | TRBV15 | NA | CATSRNVRQAQHF | TGTGCCACCAGCAGAAACGTAAGGCAGGCCCAGCATTTT
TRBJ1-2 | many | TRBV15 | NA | CATSIRTVYDYGYTF | TGTGCCACCAGCATTAGGACCGTATATGACTATGGCTACACCTTC
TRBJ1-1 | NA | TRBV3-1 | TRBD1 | CASSPDRDMNTEAFF | TGTGCCAGCAGCCCCGACAGGGACATGAACACTGAAGCTTTCTTT
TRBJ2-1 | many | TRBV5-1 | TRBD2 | CASSLAGGPNEQFF | TGCGCCAGCAGCCTAGCGGGGGGGCCCAATGAGCAGTTCTTC
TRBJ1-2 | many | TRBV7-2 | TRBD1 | CASSSRQGGYGYTF | TGTGCCAGCAGCTCCCGGCAGGGGGGCTATGGCTACACCTTC
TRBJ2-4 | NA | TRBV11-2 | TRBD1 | CASSPSTGQGNIQYF | TGTGCCAGCAGCCCCTCGACAGGGCAAGGAAACATTCAGTACTTC
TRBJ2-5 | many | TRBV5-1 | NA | CASSSGRQETQYF | TGCGCCAGCAGCTCTGGCAGACAAGAGACCCAGTACTTC
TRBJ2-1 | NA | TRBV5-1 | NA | CASSLAQAIYNEQFF | TGCGCCAGCAGCTTGGCCCAAGCAATCTACAATGAGCAGTTCTTC
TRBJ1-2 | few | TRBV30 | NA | CAGETGRRRYGYTF | TGTGCCGGGGAAACAGGGCGAAGGCGCTATGGCTACACCTTC
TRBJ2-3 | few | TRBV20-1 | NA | CSAREVYTDTQYF | TGCAGTGCTAGAGAGGTGTACACAGATACGCAGTATTTT
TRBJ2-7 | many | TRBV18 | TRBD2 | CASSPSTSGGRFYEQYF | TGTGCCAGCTCACCATCGACTAGCGGGGGGCGCTTCTACGAGCAGTACTTC
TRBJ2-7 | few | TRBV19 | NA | CASSPLRRPYEQYF | TGTGCCAGTAGTCCCTTACGACGTCCCTACGAGCAGTACTTC
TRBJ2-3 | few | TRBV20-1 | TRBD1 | CSATQGASRRTDTQYF | TGCAGTGCTACCCAGGGGGCGAGCCGTCGCACAGATACGCAGTATTTT